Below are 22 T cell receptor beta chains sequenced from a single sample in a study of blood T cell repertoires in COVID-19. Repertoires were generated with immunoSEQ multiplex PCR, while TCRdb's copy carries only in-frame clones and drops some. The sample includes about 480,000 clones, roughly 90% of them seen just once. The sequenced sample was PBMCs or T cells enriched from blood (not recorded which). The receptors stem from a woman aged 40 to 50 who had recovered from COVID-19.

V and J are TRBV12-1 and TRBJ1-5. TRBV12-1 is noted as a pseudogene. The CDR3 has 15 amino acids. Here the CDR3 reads CASRPTEWGNQPQHF. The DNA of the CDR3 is TGTGCCAGCAGGCCGACGGAGTGGGGCAATCAGCCCCAGCATTTT.

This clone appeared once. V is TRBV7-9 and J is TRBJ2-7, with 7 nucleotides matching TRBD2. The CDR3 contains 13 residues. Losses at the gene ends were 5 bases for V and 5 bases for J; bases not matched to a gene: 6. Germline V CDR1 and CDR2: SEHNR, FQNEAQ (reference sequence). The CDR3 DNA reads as TGTGCCAGCAGCCCCCCCCGGGGGGACGAGCAGTACTTC. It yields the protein CASSPPRGDEQYF.

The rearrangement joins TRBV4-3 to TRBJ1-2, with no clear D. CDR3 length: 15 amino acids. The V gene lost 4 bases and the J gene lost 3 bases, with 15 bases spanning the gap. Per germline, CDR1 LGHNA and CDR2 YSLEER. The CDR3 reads CASSPYAAVHYGYTF. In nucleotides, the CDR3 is TGCGCCAGCAGCCCCTACGCGGCCGTCCACTATGGCTACACCTTC.

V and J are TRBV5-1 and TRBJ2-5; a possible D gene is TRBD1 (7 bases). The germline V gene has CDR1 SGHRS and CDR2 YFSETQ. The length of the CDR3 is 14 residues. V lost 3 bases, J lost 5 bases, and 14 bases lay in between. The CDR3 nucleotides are TGCGCCAGCAGCTCAGGGGGGATTGGGGAGACCCAGTACTTC. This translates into CASSSGGIGETQYF.

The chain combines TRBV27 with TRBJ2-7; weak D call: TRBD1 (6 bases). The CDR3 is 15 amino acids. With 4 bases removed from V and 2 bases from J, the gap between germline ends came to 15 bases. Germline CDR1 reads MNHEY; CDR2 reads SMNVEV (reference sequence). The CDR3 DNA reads TGTGCCAGCAGTTCGGGACATCTCCTCCCCTACGAGCAGTACTTC. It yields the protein CASSSGHLLPYEQYF.

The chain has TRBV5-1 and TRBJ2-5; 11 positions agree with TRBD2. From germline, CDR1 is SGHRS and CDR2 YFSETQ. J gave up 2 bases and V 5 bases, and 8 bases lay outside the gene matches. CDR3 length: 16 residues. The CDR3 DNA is TGCGCCAGCAGTTCGACTAGCGGGGCGGTTCAAGAGACCCAGTACTTC. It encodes CASSSTSGAVQETQYF.

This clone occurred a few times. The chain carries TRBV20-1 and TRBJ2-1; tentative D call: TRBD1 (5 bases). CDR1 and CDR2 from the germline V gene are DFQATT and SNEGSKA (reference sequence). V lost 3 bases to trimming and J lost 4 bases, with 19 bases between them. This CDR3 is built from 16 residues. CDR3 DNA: TGCAGTGCTAGTCCACCTCCTACTAAGGGGTACAATGAGCAGTTCTTC. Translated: CSASPPPTKGYNEQFF.

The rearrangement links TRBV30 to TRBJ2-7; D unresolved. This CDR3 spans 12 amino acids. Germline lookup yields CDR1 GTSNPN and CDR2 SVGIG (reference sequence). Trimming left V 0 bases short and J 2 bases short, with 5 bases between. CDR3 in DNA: TGTGCCTGGAGTGTCTCTCCCTACGAGCAGTACTTC. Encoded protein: CAWSVSPYEQYF.

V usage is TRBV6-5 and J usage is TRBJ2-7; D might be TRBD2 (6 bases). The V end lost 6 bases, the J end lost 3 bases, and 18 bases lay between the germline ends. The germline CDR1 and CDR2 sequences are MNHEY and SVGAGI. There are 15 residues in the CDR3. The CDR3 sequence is CASSQLRGGNYEQYF. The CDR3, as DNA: TGTGCCAGCAGCCAACTGCGGGGTGGGAACTACGAGCAGTACTTC.

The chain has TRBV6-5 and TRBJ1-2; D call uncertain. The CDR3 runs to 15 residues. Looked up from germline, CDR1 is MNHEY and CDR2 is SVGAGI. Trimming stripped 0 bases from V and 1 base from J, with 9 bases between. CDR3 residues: CASSYSFQNNYGYTF. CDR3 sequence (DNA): TGTGCCAGCAGTTACTCGTTCCAGAATAACTATGGCTACACCTTC.

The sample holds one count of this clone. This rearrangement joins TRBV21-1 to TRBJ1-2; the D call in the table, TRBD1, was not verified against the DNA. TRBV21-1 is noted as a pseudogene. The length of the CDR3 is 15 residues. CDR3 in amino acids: CASSSRTGAHYGYTF. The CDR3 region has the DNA TGTGCCAGCAGCTCCCGGACAGGGGCCCACTATGGCTACACCTTC.

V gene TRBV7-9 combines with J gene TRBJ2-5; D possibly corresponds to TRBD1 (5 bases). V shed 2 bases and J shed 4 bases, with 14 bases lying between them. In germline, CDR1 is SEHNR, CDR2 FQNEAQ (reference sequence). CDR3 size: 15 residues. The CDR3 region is CASSLFGWGRETQYF. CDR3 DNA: TGTGCCAGCAGCTTATTCGGCTGGGGCCGAGAGACCCAGTACTTC.

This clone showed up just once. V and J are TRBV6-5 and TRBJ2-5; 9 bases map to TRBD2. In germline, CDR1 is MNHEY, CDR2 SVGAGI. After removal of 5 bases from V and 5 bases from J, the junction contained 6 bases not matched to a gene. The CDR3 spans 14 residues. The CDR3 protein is CASSPSGIYETQYF. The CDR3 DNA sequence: TGTGCCAGCAGTCCTAGCGGGATATACGAGACCCAGTACTTC.

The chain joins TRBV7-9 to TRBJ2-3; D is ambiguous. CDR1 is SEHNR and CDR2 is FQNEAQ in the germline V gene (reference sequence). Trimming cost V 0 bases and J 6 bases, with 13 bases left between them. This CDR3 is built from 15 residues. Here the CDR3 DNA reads TGTGCCAGCAGCTTAGCACCCCTTGGTCAGGATACGCAGTATTTT. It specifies CASSLAPLGQDTQYF.

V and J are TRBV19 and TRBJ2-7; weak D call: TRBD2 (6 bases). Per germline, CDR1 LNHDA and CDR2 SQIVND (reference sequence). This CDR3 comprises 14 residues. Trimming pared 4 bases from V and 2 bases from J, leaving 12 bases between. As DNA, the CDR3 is TGTGCCAGTAGTAAAACCGCGGGGCCCTACGAGCAGTACTTC. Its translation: CASSKTAGPYEQYF.

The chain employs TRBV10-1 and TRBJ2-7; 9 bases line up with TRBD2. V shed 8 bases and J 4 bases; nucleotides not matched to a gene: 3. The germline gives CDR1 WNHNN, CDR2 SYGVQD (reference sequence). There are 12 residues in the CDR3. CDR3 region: CASGTSTYEQYF. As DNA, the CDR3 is TGCGCCAGCGGGACTAGCACATACGAGCAGTACTTC.

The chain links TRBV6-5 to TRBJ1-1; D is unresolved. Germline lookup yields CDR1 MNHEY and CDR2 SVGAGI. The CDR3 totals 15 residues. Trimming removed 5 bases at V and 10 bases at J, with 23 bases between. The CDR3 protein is CASSPRMAVGERAFF. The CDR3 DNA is TGTGCCAGCAGTCCTCGAATGGCCGTTGGAGAAAGAGCTTTCTTT.

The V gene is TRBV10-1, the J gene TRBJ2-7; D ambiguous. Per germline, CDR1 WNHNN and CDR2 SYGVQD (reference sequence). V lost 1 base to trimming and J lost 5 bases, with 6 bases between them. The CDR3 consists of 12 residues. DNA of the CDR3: TGCGCCAGCAGTGAGTTACAAGACGAGCAGTACTTC. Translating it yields CASSELQDEQYF.

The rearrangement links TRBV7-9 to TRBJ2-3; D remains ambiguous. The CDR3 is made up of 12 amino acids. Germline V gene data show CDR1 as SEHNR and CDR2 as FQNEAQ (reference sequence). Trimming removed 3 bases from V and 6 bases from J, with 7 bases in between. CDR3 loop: CASSFLADTQYF. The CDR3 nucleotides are TGTGCCAGCAGCTTCTTAGCCGATACGCAGTATTTT.

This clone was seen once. The CDR3 DNA reads as TGTGCCAGCAGTTACGGCGGGCCAGAATCACCCCTCCACTTT. It codes for CASSYGGPESPLHF. The rearrangement links TRBV6-6 to TRBJ1-6; D gene uncertain. Trimming pared 2 bases from V and 10 bases from J, leaving 12 bases between. Per germline, CDR1 MNHNY and CDR2 SVGAGI (reference sequence). This CDR3 has 14 residues.

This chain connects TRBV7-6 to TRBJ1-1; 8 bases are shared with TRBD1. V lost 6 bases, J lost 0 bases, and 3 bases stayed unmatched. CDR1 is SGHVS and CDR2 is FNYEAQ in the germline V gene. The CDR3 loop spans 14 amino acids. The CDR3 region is CASRKDRVNTEAFF. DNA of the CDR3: TGTGCCAGCAGGAAGGACAGGGTGAACACTGAAGCTTTCTTT. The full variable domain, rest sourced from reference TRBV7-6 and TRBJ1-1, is GAGVSQSPRYKVTKRGQDVALRCDPISGHVSLYWYRQALGQGPEFLTYFNYEAQQDKSGLPNDRFSAERPEGSISTLTIQRTEQRDSAMYRCASRKDRVNTEAFFGQGTRLTVV.

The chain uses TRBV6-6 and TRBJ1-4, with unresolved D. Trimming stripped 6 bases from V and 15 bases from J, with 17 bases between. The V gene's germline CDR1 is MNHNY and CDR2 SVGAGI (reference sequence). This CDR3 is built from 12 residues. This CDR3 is CASSRGSTVVFF. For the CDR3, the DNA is TGTGCCAGCAGCCGCGGTTCGACGGTAGTGTTTTTT.